Each of the 3 T cell receptor beta chains below was sequenced from the same sample in a study of blood T cell repertoires in COVID-19. Sequenced by immunoSEQ multiplex PCR; TCRdb stores in-frame clones only, minus some. The data hold about 110,000 clones, with about 85% observed a single time. The sample was peripheral blood. These receptor sequences come from a woman in her fifties or sixties with COVID-19, enrolled during active disease.

Remarks on this clone: Other nucleotide sequences in the sample specify the same CDR3. V and J are TRBV18 and TRBJ1-5, with TRBD1 matching 8 bases. This CDR3 is 16 amino acids long. The V gene end was trimmed by 3 bases and the J gene end by 0 bases; junction bases not matched to a gene: 4. Per germline, CDR1 KGHSH and CDR2 LQKENI. CDR3 sequence: CASSPSTGDSNQPQHF. Written as DNA, the CDR3 is TGTGCCAGCTCACCGTCGACAGGGGATAGCAATCAGCCCCAGCATTTT.

The chain is built from TRBV5-1 and TRBJ1-1; 8 nucleotides align to TRBD1. V lost 4 bases, J lost 5 bases, and 4 bases stayed unmatched. The CDR3 sequence is 13 residues long. The germline V gene encodes CDR1 SGHRS and CDR2 YFSETQ. The CDR3 sequence: CASSQQGGTEAFF. The CDR3 region has the DNA TGCGCCAGCAGCCAACAGGGGGGGACTGAAGCTTTCTTT.

This clone was recorded only once. The V and J genes are TRBV15 and TRBJ1-2, with D unclear. This CDR3 spans 15 amino acids. Germline CDR1 is LNHNV and CDR2 is YYDKDF (reference sequence). The V end was cut by 0 bases, the J end by 2 bases, with 10 bases between. CDR3 in amino acids: CATSRDHDINYGYTF. The CDR3 nucleotides are TGTGCCACCAGCAGAGATCACGACATAAACTATGGCTACACCTTC.